The clone carrying this T cell receptor beta chain came up once. Clones were sequenced by immunoSEQ multiplex PCR, and TCRdb holds only the in-frame ones, with some missing. In the table there are about 180,000 clones, approximately 80% of which are singletons. The CDR3 runs 14 residues. CDR1 and CDR2 (germline): LGHDT, YNNKEL (reference sequence). The V gene end was trimmed by 8 bases and the J gene end by 1 base; junction bases not matched to a gene: 6. The data derive from a study of blood T cell repertoires in COVID-19. Study overall: COVID-19 samples collected from the United States, Italy and Spain covered acute and convalescent phases.

The V gene is TRBV3-1 (or the pseudogene TRBV3-2), the J gene TRBJ1-2, with 8 bases fitting TRBD1. This clonotype was obtained from a man aged 60 to 69 who had been exposed to COVID-19. Sample: PBMCs or T cells enriched from blood (not recorded which). The CDR3 sequence is CASRTGIGNYGYTF. The CDR3 coding sequence is TGTGCCAGCCGGACAGGGATCGGTAACTATGGCTACACCTTC.